This TCR beta chain is from a study of OX40 agonist ivuxolimab in advanced cancers. The CDR3 consists of 16 residues. The V end lost 2 bases, the J end lost 6 bases, and 19 bases lay between the germline ends. Germline CDR1 reads PRHDT; CDR2 reads FYEKMQ (reference sequence). Turning to this clone: Its antigen is not known.

Study-wide findings and caveats: Certain nonresponders likewise exhibited a low normalized T-cell clonal expansion. Researchers report that CD8+ T cells had, on average, more expanded clones than CD4+.

TCRdb's copy holds only in-frame clones and misses some; the assay was immunoSEQ multiplex PCR. The sample has approximately 77,000 clones; about nine tenths are singletons. This specimen consisted of CD4+ or CD8+ T cells sorted from blood, obtained in a trial of the OX40 agonist ivuxolimab. The sequence was collected from an adult with an advanced solid tumor such as melanoma, head and neck, liver or kidney cancer. The chain links TRBV13 to TRBJ1-1; D unclear. The CDR3 here is CASSLSKMVGFPEAFF. As DNA, the CDR3 is TGTGCCAGCAGCTTATCAAAAATGGTTGGATTCCCTGAAGCTTTCTTT. Using reference TRBV13 and TRBJ1-1 for the parts outside the CDR3, the full variable domain is AAGVIQSPRHLIKEKRETATLKCYPIPRHDTVYWYQQGPGQDPQFLISFYEKMQSDKGSIPDRFSAQQFSDYHSELNMSSLELGDSALYFCASSLSKMVGFPEAFFGQGTRLTVV.